These T cell receptor beta chains were read from a single sample in a study of cytomegalovirus exposure and HLA in healthy donors. The repertoire was sequenced with immunoSEQ multiplex PCR; TCRdb's copy has only in-frame clones and lacks some. Of around 150,000 clones in the sample, roughly three quarters are singletons; the top ten hold 2.5% to 3.5%. Sequenced: PBMCs. These receptors all come from a man between 40 and 49 years old in good health and CMV-seronegative. Each CDR3 is given with its conserved first and last residue. Fields, in order: clone size, V gene, D gene, J gene, CDR3 protein, CDR3 DNA. The D gene is left open where the match is weak. Only some rows state a clone size, as once, few, many or a class for expanded clones.

NA,TRBV5-1,NA,TRBJ2-1,CASSLGQSYNEQFF,TGCGCCAGCAGCTTGGGACAGTCCTACAATGAGCAGTTCTTC
NA,TRBV7-6,TRBD1,TRBJ1-4,CASSRQGLGNNEKLFF,TGTGCCAGCAGCCGACAGGGGTTAGGCAATAATGAAAAACTGTTTTTT
NA,TRBV10-3,TRBD1,TRBJ2-6,CATETGNSGANVLTF,TGTGCCACCGAGACAGGGAACTCTGGGGCCAACGTCCTGACTTTC
NA,TRBV5-1,TRBD1,TRBJ2-2,CASSLGQDRGRSGELFF,TGCGCCAGCAGCTTGGGGCAAGACAGGGGGCGATCCGGGGAGCTGTTTTTT
few,TRBV7-6,TRBD2,TRBJ2-7,CASSSGLAGGPLNYEQYF,TGTGCCAGCAGCTCCGGACTAGCGGGGGGGCCCTTGAACTACGAGCAGTACTTC
few,TRBV19,TRBD2,TRBJ2-4,CASSTGLAGGEVAKNIQYF,TGTGCCAGTAGTACCGGACTAGCGGGAGGGGAGGTAGCCAAAAACATTCAGTACTTC
NA,TRBV25-1,TRBD1,TRBJ2-2,CASSEVKGQGRNTGELFF,TGTGCCAGCAGTGAAGTGAAGGGACAGGGAAGGAACACCGGGGAGCTGTTTTTT
NA,TRBV11-3,TRBD2,TRBJ2-1,CASSLGASGGAYNEQFF,TGTGCCAGCAGCTTAGGGGCTAGCGGGGGGGCCTACAATGAGCAGTTCTTC
NA,TRBV28,TRBD2,TRBJ2-5,CASSPGTSGQETQYF,TGTGCCAGCAGTCCCGGGACTAGCGGTCAAGAGACCCAGTACTTC
once,TRBV21-1,NA,TRBJ2-5,CASSRLAGGLETQYF,TGTGCCAGCAGCAGACTAGCGGGAGGGTTAGAGACCCAGTACTTC
NA,TRBV19,TRBD1,TRBJ1-1,CASSHRGNTEAFF,TGTGCCAGTAGTCACAGGGGGAACACTGAAGCTTTCTTT
NA,TRBV30,TRBD1,TRBJ1-1,CAWSPSQGAVAFF,TGTGCCTGGAGTCCGAGTCAGGGGGCAGTAGCTTTCTTT
NA,TRBV4-3,NA,TRBJ2-7,CASSRSRGRYEQYF,TGCGCCAGCAGCCGGAGCCGAGGGAGATACGAGCAGTACTTC
NA,TRBV4-3,NA,TRBJ2-7,CASSQESLGAYEQYF,TGCGCCAGCAGCCAAGAGTCCCTCGGGGCCTACGAGCAGTACTTC
NA,TRBV30,NA,TRBJ1-2,CAWSAQGLSYGYTF,TGTGCCTGGAGTGCGCAGGGCTTGAGCTATGGCTACACCTTC
few,TRBV6-1,NA,TRBJ2-5,CASSDGSEGKETQYF,TGTGCCAGCAGTGATGGTAGTGAGGGTAAAGAGACCCAGTACTTC
NA,TRBV6-5,TRBD1,TRBJ1-5,CASSLQGAHQPQHF,TGTGCCAGCAGTTTACAGGGGGCCCATCAGCCCCAGCATTTT
once,TRBV30,NA,TRBJ2-7,CAWSLERQYF,TGTGCCTGGAGTTTGGAGCGGCAGTACTTC
NA,TRBV27,NA,TRBJ2-7,CASSFTGYGYEQYF,TGTGCCAGCAGTTTCACAGGGTATGGCTACGAGCAGTACTTC
NA,TRBV9,NA,TRBJ1-1,CASSVETGTEAFF,TGTGCCAGCAGCGTTGAGACGGGGACTGAAGCTTTCTTT
NA,TRBV6-5,TRBD2,TRBJ2-7,CASARGLAGGREQYF,TGTGCCAGCGCGAGGGGACTAGCGGGGGGACGCGAGCAGTACTTC
few,TRBV6-5,NA,TRBJ1-4,CASSRTRVNEKLFF,TGTGCCAGCAGTCGGACAAGGGTTAATGAAAAACTGTTTTTT
NA,TRBV6-1,TRBD1,TRBJ2-7,CASGAGQGVYEQYF,TGTGCCAGCGGGGCGGGACAGGGAGTGTACGAGCAGTACTTC